This T cell receptor beta chain was found in a study of blood T cell repertoires in COVID-19. In the source study's methods: From reference gene primer amplification, estimates of nucleated cell counts were derived. Assay: immunoSEQ multiplex PCR; the TCRdb copy retains only in-frame clones and omits some. V and J calls and clone size are those listed in that table; D and trimming were worked out from the DNA. Found here are 250,000 or so clones, around 82% of them singletons; the top ten hold more than 3%. The cohort comprised adults aged about 18 to 100 years residing in about two dozen US areas. Researchers sorted participants into cohorts using their self-reported clinical history. Cohort 3 recovered donors had two negative PCRs, clearance, or symptom resolution. The V gene's germline CDR1 is LNHNV and CDR2 YYDKDF (reference sequence). The CDR3 has 18 amino acids. V shed 5 bases and J 3 bases; nucleotides not matched to a gene: 11.

The specimen was PBMCs or T cells enriched from blood (not recorded which). This sequence joins TRBV15 and TRBJ2-1, with 12 bases aligning to TRBD2. This clonotype originated in a man over 45 who had recovered from COVID-19. This chain's CDR3 is CATSAPGALAGGYNEQFF. The CDR3 DNA is TGTGCCACCAGCGCCCCGGGGGCACTAGCGGGAGGCTACAATGAGCAGTTCTTC.